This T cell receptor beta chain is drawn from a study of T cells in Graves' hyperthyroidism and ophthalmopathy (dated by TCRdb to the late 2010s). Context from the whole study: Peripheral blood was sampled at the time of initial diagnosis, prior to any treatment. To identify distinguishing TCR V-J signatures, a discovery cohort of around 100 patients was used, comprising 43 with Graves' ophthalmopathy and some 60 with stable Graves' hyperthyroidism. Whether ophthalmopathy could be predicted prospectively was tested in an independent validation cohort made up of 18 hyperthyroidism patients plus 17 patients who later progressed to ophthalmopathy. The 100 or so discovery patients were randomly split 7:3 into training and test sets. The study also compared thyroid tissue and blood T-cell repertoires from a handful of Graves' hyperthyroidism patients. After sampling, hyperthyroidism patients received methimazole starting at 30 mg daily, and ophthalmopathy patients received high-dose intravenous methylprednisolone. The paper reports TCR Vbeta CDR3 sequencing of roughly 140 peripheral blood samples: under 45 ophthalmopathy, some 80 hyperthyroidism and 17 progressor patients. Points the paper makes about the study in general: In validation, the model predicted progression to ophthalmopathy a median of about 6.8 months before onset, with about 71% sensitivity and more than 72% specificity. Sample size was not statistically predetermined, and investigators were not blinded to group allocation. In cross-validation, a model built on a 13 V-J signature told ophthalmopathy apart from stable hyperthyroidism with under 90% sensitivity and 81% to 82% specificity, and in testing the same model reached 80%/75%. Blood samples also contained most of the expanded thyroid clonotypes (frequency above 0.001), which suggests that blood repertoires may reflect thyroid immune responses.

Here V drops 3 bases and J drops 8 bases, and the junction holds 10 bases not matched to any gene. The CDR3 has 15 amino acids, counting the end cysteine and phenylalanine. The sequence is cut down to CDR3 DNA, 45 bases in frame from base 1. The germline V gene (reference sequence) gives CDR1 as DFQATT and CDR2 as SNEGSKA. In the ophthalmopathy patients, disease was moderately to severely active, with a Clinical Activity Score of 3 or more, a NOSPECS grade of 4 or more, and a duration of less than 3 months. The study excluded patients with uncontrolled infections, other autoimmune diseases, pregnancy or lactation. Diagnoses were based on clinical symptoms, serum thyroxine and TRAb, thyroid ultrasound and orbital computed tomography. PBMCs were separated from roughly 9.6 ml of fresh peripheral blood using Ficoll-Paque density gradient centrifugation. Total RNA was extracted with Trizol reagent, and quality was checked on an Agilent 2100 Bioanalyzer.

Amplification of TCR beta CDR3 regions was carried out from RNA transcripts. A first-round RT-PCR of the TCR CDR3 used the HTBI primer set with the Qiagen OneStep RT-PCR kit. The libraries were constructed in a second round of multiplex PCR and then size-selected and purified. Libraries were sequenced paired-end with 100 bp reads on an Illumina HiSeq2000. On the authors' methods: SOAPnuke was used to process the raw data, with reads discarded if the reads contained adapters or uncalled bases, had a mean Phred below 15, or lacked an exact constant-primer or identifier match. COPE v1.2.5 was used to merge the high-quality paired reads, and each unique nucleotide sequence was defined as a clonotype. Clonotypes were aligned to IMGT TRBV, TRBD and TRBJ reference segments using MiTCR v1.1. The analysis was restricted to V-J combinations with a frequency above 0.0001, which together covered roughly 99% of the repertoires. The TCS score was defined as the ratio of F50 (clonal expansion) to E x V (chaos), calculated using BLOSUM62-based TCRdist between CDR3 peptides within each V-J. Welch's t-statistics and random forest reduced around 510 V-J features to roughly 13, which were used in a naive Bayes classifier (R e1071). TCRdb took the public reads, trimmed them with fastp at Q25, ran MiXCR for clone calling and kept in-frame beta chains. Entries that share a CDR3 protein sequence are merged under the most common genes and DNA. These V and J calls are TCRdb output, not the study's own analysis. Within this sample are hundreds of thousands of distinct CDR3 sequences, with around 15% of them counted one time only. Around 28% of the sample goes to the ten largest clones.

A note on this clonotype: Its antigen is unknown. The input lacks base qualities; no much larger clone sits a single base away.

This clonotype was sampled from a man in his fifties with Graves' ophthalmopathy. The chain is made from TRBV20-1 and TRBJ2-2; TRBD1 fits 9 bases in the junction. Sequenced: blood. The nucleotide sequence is TGCAGTGCTAGTCCGAGGGACAGGGTATTTGGGGAGCTGTTTTTT. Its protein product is CSASPRDRVFGELFF.